This T cell receptor beta chain came from a study of T cell responses to AZD1222 COVID-19 vaccine. Clones were sequenced by immunoSEQ multiplex PCR, and TCRdb holds only the in-frame ones, with some missing. The repertoire includes under 200,000 clones, around 90% of them detected once, and about 3.5% sits in the top ten. The ends lost 4 bases at V and 2 bases at J; junction bases unmatched: 7. CDR3 size: 16 residues. Germline V gives CDR1 MNHEY, CDR2 SVGEGT. V usage is TRBV6-2 or TRBV6-3 and J usage is TRBJ2-2; 7 bases map to TRBD1. The source material was peripheral blood, sampled 28 days after the second dose of the MenACWY control vaccine. The origin of this receptor is an adult who received the MenACWY meningococcal vaccine as a control. The chain's CDR3 is CASSLDRIDNTGELFF. DNA of the CDR3: TGTGCCAGCAGTTTGGACAGGATTGACAACACCGGGGAGCTGTTTTTT.